Listed below are T cell receptor beta chains from one sample, sequenced in a study of T cell responses to AZD1222 COVID-19 vaccine. Libraries were prepared by immunoSEQ multiplex PCR; TCRdb keeps only in-frame clonotypes and omits some of them. The sample contains over 150,000 clones, roughly 93% of which appear only once. The specimen comprised peripheral blood, sampled 28 days after the second dose of the MenACWY control vaccine. These receptors originate from an adult who received the MenACWY meningococcal vaccine as a control. CDR3s include the opening cysteine and the closing phenylalanine or tryptophan. A D gene is named only where the DNA matches it firmly. Some rows have no size entry. The others give once, few or many, or a class for an expanded clone.

J gene: TRBJ2-3
V gene: TRBV7-7
D gene: -
clone size: -
CDR3 protein: CASSLAGGSTDTQYF
CDR3 DNA: TGTGCCAGCAGCTTAGCGGGGGGCAGCACAGATACGCAGTATTTT

J gene: TRBJ2-5
V gene: TRBV5-1
D gene: -
clone size: once
CDR3 protein: CASSLAPGRETQYF
CDR3 DNA: TGCGCCAGCAGCTTGGCCCCGGGTCGGGAGACCCAGTACTTC

J gene: TRBJ2-7
V gene: TRBV4-1
D gene: TRBD2
clone size: few
CDR3 protein: CASSQDRPSGVTHEQYF
CDR3 DNA: TGCGCCAGCAGCCAAGACCGTCCTAGCGGGGTAACCCACGAGCAGTACTTC

J gene: TRBJ2-5
V gene: TRBV18
D gene: TRBD1
clone size: -
CDR3 protein: CASSPLSGTATSETQYF
CDR3 DNA: TGTGCCAGCTCACCACTGTCCGGGACAGCGACTTCGGAGACCCAGTACTTC

J gene: TRBJ1-2
V gene: TRBV19
D gene: -
clone size: -
CDR3 protein: CASTRLGKANYGYTF
CDR3 DNA: TGTGCCAGTACCCGTTTGGGCAAAGCTAACTATGGCTACACCTTC

J gene: TRBJ1-5
V gene: TRBV7-2
D gene: -
clone size: -
CDR3 protein: CASSLSFNQPQHF
CDR3 DNA: TGTGCCAGCAGCTTAAGCTTTAATCAGCCCCAGCATTTT

J gene: TRBJ2-7
V gene: TRBV3-1/TRBV3-2
D gene: TRBD2
clone size: -
CDR3 protein: CASSQGGGGRSSYEQYF
CDR3 DNA: TGTGCCAGCAGCCAAGGTGGGGGGGGAAGGAGCTCCTACGAGCAGTACTTC

J gene: TRBJ1-2
V gene: TRBV7-2
D gene: -
clone size: once
CDR3 protein: CASSLGGNYGYTF
CDR3 DNA: TGTGCCAGCAGCTTAGGCGGAAACTATGGCTACACCTTC

J gene: TRBJ1-1
V gene: TRBV7-2
D gene: -
clone size: -
CDR3 protein: CANLWGEGTEAFF
CDR3 DNA: TGTGCCAACCTGTGGGGGGAAGGGACTGAAGCTTTCTTT

J gene: TRBJ1-4
V gene: TRBV15
D gene: -
clone size: -
CDR3 protein: CATSPRRGDGEKLFF
CDR3 DNA: TGTGCCACCAGCCCCCGACGGGGCGACGGTGAAAAACTGTTTTTT

J gene: TRBJ1-5
V gene: TRBV6-5
D gene: -
clone size: -
CDR3 protein: CASRLRPNSNQPQHF
CDR3 DNA: TGTGCCAGCAGGTTAAGGCCCAATAGCAATCAGCCCCAGCATTTT

J gene: TRBJ2-5
V gene: TRBV6-2/TRBV6-3
D gene: -
clone size: -
CDR3 protein: CASSYGGGQETQYF
CDR3 DNA: TGTGCCAGCAGTTACGGCGGTGGCCAAGAGACCCAGTACTTC

J gene: TRBJ1-2
V gene: TRBV30
D gene: -
clone size: once
CDR3 protein: CAWSGVNYGYTF
CDR3 DNA: TGTGCCTGGAGTGGGGTAAACTATGGCTACACCTTC

J gene: TRBJ1-2
V gene: TRBV28
D gene: TRBD1
clone size: -
CDR3 protein: CASIIGGGRGNYGYTF
CDR3 DNA: TGTGCCAGCATCATAGGGGGTGGCAGGGGGAACTATGGCTACACCTTC

J gene: TRBJ2-2
V gene: TRBV24-1
D gene: -
clone size: -
CDR3 protein: CATSHMEGFGTGELFF
CDR3 DNA: TGTGCCACCAGCCACATGGAGGGCTTCGGGACCGGGGAGCTGTTTTTT

J gene: TRBJ2-2
V gene: TRBV18
D gene: -
clone size: once
CDR3 protein: CASSPPNTGELFF
CDR3 DNA: TGTGCCAGCTCACCACCGAACACCGGGGAGCTGTTTTTT

J gene: TRBJ2-7
V gene: TRBV7-2
D gene: -
clone size: -
CDR3 protein: CASSSRGGGFYEQYF
CDR3 DNA: TGTGCCAGCAGCTCCAGGGGGGGTGGTTTTTACGAGCAGTACTTC

J gene: TRBJ2-7
V gene: TRBV5-6
D gene: -
clone size: once
CDR3 protein: CASSLGSSYEQYF
CDR3 DNA: TGTGCCAGCAGCTTGGGGTCATCCTACGAGCAGTACTTC

J gene: TRBJ1-2
V gene: TRBV11-2
D gene: -
clone size: -
CDR3 protein: CASSPGLPYGYTF
CDR3 DNA: TGTGCCAGCAGCCCGGGACTGCCCTATGGCTACACCTTC

J gene: TRBJ2-3
V gene: TRBV5-1
D gene: TRBD2
clone size: -
CDR3 protein: CASSFGGGSTDTQYF
CDR3 DNA: TGCGCCAGCAGCTTCGGCGGGGGGAGCACAGATACGCAGTATTTT

J gene: TRBJ2-7
V gene: TRBV5-4
D gene: -
clone size: -
CDR3 protein: CASSGSRRSYEQYF
CDR3 DNA: TGTGCCAGCAGCGGGTCCCGGCGGTCCTACGAGCAGTACTTC

J gene: TRBJ2-5
V gene: TRBV7-2
D gene: -
clone size: -
CDR3 protein: CASSEGRGRQETQYF
CDR3 DNA: TGTGCCAGCAGCGAGGGCAGGGGAAGGCAAGAGACCCAGTACTTC